This T cell receptor beta chain was found in a study of T-cell reconstitution after alpha-beta-depleted transplantation in children. Germline loops: CDR1 SGHRS, CDR2 YFSETQ. V shed 1 base, J shed 2 bases, and the junction held 3 bases outside the gene matches. There are 15 residues in the CDR3. Unique molecular identifiers were used in preparing the TCRbeta library. TCRdb re-called the PCR reads through MiXCR, storing one row per CDR3 protein. The sample contains roughly 500,000 distinct CDR3 sequences, around an eighth of which appear only once. The sequence was obtained from a human donor who donated a stem cell graft to a child with combined immunodeficiency. The specimen was PBMCs from the stem cell graft donor, collected from the stem cell graft. V usage is TRBV5-1 and J usage is TRBJ2-5; 9 bases fit TRBD2. CDR3 residues: CASSLISGSQETQYF. Here the CDR3 DNA reads TGCGCCAGCAGCTTGATTAGCGGGAGTCAAGAGACCCAGTACTTC.